These T cell receptor beta chains were read from a single sample in a study of T cells after yellow fever vaccination. Each CDR3 protein gets one entry after TCRdb re-called the 5' RACE reads with MiXCR. Of hundreds of thousands of distinct CDR3 sequences detected, approximately 4% appear once; the ten largest clones hold approximately 25%. The starting material was PBMCs, obtained 5 days after the yellow fever booster vaccination. The origin of the receptors is a man aged 18-30 years who received the YFV17D yellow fever vaccine. The CDR3 runs from the conserved cysteine through the conserved F or W. The order of the fields is CDR3 DNA, CDR3 protein, CDR3 length, J gene, D gene, V gene, clone size. The D gene is left open where the match is weak. Rows give clone size only sometimes, using once, few, many, or a class for an expanded clone.

TGTGCCAGCAGTCGAGGGGGGTTGTCTGGAAACACCATATATTTT,CASSRGGLSGNTIYF,15,TRBJ1-3,.,TRBV5-8,many
TGCGCCAGCAGCGAGACCGAGGGGGACGAATCCATAGACTATGGCTACACCTTC,CASSETEGDESIDYGYTF,18,TRBJ1-2,.,TRBV5-1,many
TGCAGCGTTGACGAGGGATATGGCTACACCTTC,CSVDEGYGYTF,11,TRBJ1-2,.,TRBV29-1,.
TGCAGTGCTAGAGATCGGAGGGGTCATCAAGAGACCCAGTACTTC,CSARDRRGHQETQYF,15,TRBJ2-5,.,TRBV20-1,.
TGTGCCAGCAGTTCGGCCGGGACGAGTTTTTTT,CASSSAGTSFF,11,TRBJ1-4,.,TRBV12-3/TRBV12-4,few
TGCAGCGTTGGTCGAGGGGAGGGAGAGACCCAGTACTTC,CSVGRGEGETQYF,13,TRBJ2-5,TRBD2,TRBV29-1,.
TGTGCCAGCAGCTTGGGTCAGAGCGCCGCCGGGGAGCTGTTTTTT,CASSLGQSAAGELFF,15,TRBJ2-2,.,TRBV5-4,many
TGTGCCATCAGCCCCGGGGACAGGTTTTACAATGAGCAGTTCTTC,CAISPGDRFYNEQFF,15,TRBJ2-1,TRBD1,TRBV10-3,many
TGCAGCGTTAGGGGAGGTCGGAGGAACACCGGGGAGCTGTTTTTT,CSVRGGRRNTGELFF,15,TRBJ2-2,.,TRBV29-1,few
TGCGCCAGCAGCCAAGATCACAGGGTGACAGATACGCAGTATTTT,CASSQDHRVTDTQYF,15,TRBJ2-3,.,TRBV4-3,many
TGCAGCGGAGGGGCAGGGAACACTGAAGCTTTCTTT,CSGGAGNTEAFF,12,TRBJ1-1,.,TRBV29-1,many
TGTGCCAGCAGCCAAGTTAAGAGCCTAGCGGGGGCAGATACGCAGTATTTT,CASSQVKSLAGADTQYF,17,TRBJ2-3,TRBD2,TRBV4-2,few
TGTGCCAGCAGCTTAGCGGGACAGGGGAGCGAAAAACTGTTTTTT,CASSLAGQGSEKLFF,15,TRBJ1-4,TRBD1,TRBV7-2,.
TGCAGTGCTAGAACTGGAGCCACGCAGTATTTT,CSARTGATQYF,11,TRBJ2-3,.,TRBV20-1,.
TGTGCCAGCTCACCGCCAGAGGGGCGGCAGTACTTC,CASSPPEGRQYF,12,TRBJ2-7,.,TRBV18,many
TGTGCCAGCAGCTTGTTTTCACAGGGTTTCACTGAAGCTTTCTTT,CASSLFSQGFTEAFF,15,TRBJ1-1,.,TRBV5-6,.
TGTGCCAGTAGTACGCAGGGGGGGACCCAGCATTTT,CASSTQGGTQHF,12,TRBJ1-5,TRBD1,TRBV19,many
TGTGCCAGCAGGGGACAGGGTAGATGGGAGACCCAGTACTTC,CASRGQGRWETQYF,14,TRBJ2-5,TRBD1,TRBV6-2/TRBV6-3,many
TGCGCCAGCAGCTTAAGACTAGCGGGGGACACGCAGTATTTT,CASSLRLAGDTQYF,14,TRBJ2-3,TRBD2,TRBV5-1,.
TGTGCCAGCAGCTTATGGGGGGGTAGGCCTGACTACGAGCAGTACTTC,CASSLWGGRPDYEQYF,16,TRBJ2-7,TRBD2,TRBV7-9,few
TGTGCCAGCAGCCAAGCGACTCGTCCGGGGGGCACCGGGGAGCTGTTTTTT,CASSQATRPGGTGELFF,17,TRBJ2-2,.,TRBV3-2,few
TGCGCCAGCAGCATCCGTCCTGAGAACACTGAAGCTTTCTTT,CASSIRPENTEAFF,14,TRBJ1-1,.,TRBV5-1,few
TGTGCCAGCAGCCAAGATGCCCGCTCCACAGATACGCAGTATTTT,CASSQDARSTDTQYF,15,TRBJ2-3,.,TRBV4-2,.
TGTGCCAGCTCACTAAACAGAGAATTTACCTATGGCTACACCTTC,CASSLNREFTYGYTF,15,TRBJ1-2,.,TRBV18,few